Listed below are T cell receptor beta chains from one sample, sequenced in a study of T cell changes during pregnancy in multiple sclerosis. Data came from immunoSEQ multiplex PCR; TCRdb stores just in-frame clones and leaves some out. The table shows fewer than 65,000 clones, with roughly nine tenths occurring only once. The source material was peripheral blood, sampled after pregnancy. These receptors all come from a female donor in good health, enrolled as a control in a pregnancy study. Each CDR3 is given with its conserved first and last residue. D genes are given only for firm matches. Size is stated for part of the rows, as once, few or many counts, or as a class when the clone is expanded.

D: TRBD1; size: once; J: TRBJ1-1; V: TRBV11-3; DNA: TGTGCCAGCAGCCGACAGGGGGAGACCACTGAAGCTTTCTTT; CDR3: CASSRQGETTEAFF
D: -; size: -; J: TRBJ1-1; V: TRBV6-6; DNA: TGTGCCAGCAGGGTCTCAGGACAGCCGAGCACTGAAGCTTTCTTT; CDR3: CASRVSGQPSTEAFF
D: TRBD2; size: -; J: TRBJ2-1; V: TRBV7-9; DNA: TGTGCCAGCAGCTTAGCCGCCGGTCTAGCGGGGTACAATGAGCAGTTCTTC; CDR3: CASSLAAGLAGYNEQFF
D: -; size: -; J: TRBJ2-1; V: TRBV30; DNA: TGTGCCTGGAGCATACGGGGCGGGGTACCCTACAATGAGCAGTTCTTC; CDR3: CAWSIRGGVPYNEQFF
D: -; size: -; J: TRBJ1-5; V: TRBV7-6; DNA: TGTGCCAGCAGCTTGGGGGGATTCCATAGCAATCAGCCCCAGCATTTT; CDR3: CASSLGGFHSNQPQHF
D: -; size: -; J: TRBJ1-1; V: TRBV6-6; DNA: TGTGCCAGCAGTTATTTGGGCAGAGCTGAAGCTTTCTTT; CDR3: CASSYLGRAEAFF
D: -; size: -; J: TRBJ1-1; V: TRBV6-5; DNA: TGTGCCAGCAGTTACGCGGGTAGCGCTGAAGCTTTCTTT; CDR3: CASSYAGSAEAFF
D: TRBD1; size: -; J: TRBJ2-7; V: TRBV13; DNA: TGTGCCAGCAGTATCGGACAGGGGGGTTCCAACGAGCAGTACTTC; CDR3: CASSIGQGGSNEQYF
D: -; size: -; J: TRBJ1-1; V: TRBV9; DNA: TGTGCCAGCAGCGTAGAAGCGGAATTGAACACTGAAGCTTTCTTT; CDR3: CASSVEAELNTEAFF
D: -; size: -; J: TRBJ1-4; V: TRBV29-1; DNA: TGCAGCGTTGTACAGGGTGGTGAAAAACTGTTTTTT; CDR3: CSVVQGGEKLFF
D: TRBD1; size: few; J: TRBJ1-2; V: TRBV9; DNA: TGTGCCAGCAGCCCTCCCAGACAGGGGATCTATGGCTACACCTTC; CDR3: CASSPPRQGIYGYTF
D: -; size: -; J: TRBJ1-3; V: TRBV5-6; DNA: TGTGCCAGCAGCTTGGGGCAGTACTCTGGAAACACCATATATTTT; CDR3: CASSLGQYSGNTIYF
D: TRBD1; size: -; J: TRBJ2-7; V: TRBV11-2; DNA: TGTGCCAGCAGCCCCAACCTTGGACAGGGCTCCTACGAGCAGTACTTC; CDR3: CASSPNLGQGSYEQYF
D: TRBD1; size: -; J: TRBJ2-7; V: TRBV27; DNA: TGTGCCAGCAGTTTAATCCGGACAGGGGGCGTCCACGAGCAGTACTTC; CDR3: CASSLIRTGGVHEQYF
D: TRBD1; size: -; J: TRBJ2-7; V: TRBV7-2; DNA: TGTGCCAGCAGCTTTCTAGGACAGGGGTCCCACGAGCAGTACTTC; CDR3: CASSFLGQGSHEQYF
D: -; size: few; J: TRBJ1-1; V: TRBV5-6; DNA: TGTGCCAGCAGCTTGTCACAGACTGAAGCTTTCTTT; CDR3: CASSLSQTEAFF
D: -; size: -; J: TRBJ2-2; V: TRBV4-2; DNA: TGTGCCAGCAGCCAAAGTGGAGGGACCGGGGAGCTGTTTTTT; CDR3: CASSQSGGTGELFF
D: -; size: -; J: TRBJ2-4; V: TRBV7-9; DNA: TGTGCCAGCAGCTTACACACAGGGAGCGACATTCAGTACTTC; CDR3: CASSLHTGSDIQYF
D: TRBD1; size: -; J: TRBJ1-3; V: TRBV7-2; DNA: TGTGCCAGCAGCCCAGGACAGGCCAGAGCAAACACCATATATTTT; CDR3: CASSPGQARANTIYF
D: -; size: -; J: TRBJ1-3; V: TRBV4-2; DNA: TGTGCCAGCAGCCAAGAGAGGCGAGCAGGAAACACCATATATTTT; CDR3: CASSQERRAGNTIYF
D: TRBD1; size: -; J: TRBJ1-2; V: TRBV4-2; DNA: TGTGCCAGCAGGGCCGGGACAGGGTATGGCTACACCTTC; CDR3: CASRAGTGYGYTF
D: -; size: -; J: TRBJ1-3; V: TRBV19; DNA: TGTGCCAGTAGTATATGGGGCAGGAGCTCTGGAAACACCATATATTTT; CDR3: CASSIWGRSSGNTIYF
D: TRBD1; size: -; J: TRBJ1-1; V: TRBV5-5; DNA: TGTGCCAGCAGCTTTAGAGCCGGGACAGGGGACACTGAAGCTTTCTTT; CDR3: CASSFRAGTGDTEAFF
D: -; size: -; J: TRBJ2-3; V: TRBV7-8; DNA: TGTGCCAGCAGCTTAGTGAGACTATCCACCACAGATACGCAGTATTTT; CDR3: CASSLVRLSTTDTQYF
D: -; size: -; J: TRBJ1-3; V: TRBV9; DNA: TGTGCCAGCAGCGGGGGGGTAGCCACGTTTGCTGGAAACACCATATATTTT; CDR3: CASSGGVATFAGNTIYF
D: TRBD1; size: -; J: TRBJ2-7; V: TRBV5-5; DNA: TGTGCCAGCAGCTCGGGGGGGGACAGGGGGCGAGGCGAGCAGTACTTC; CDR3: CASSSGGDRGRGEQYF
D: TRBD1; size: -; J: TRBJ1-2; V: TRBV6-4; DNA: TGTGCCAGCAGGGAGTCAGGGGGCAGCTATGGCTACACCTTC; CDR3: CASRESGGSYGYTF
D: -; size: -; J: TRBJ1-1; V: TRBV19; DNA: TGTGCCAGTAGGCTAGCGCGGGCGGACACTGAAGCTTTCTTT; CDR3: CASRLARADTEAFF
D: TRBD1; size: -; J: TRBJ2-7; V: TRBV19; DNA: TGTGCCAGTGGCCGGGACAGGGCTGGTGAGCAGTACTTC; CDR3: CASGRDRAGEQYF
D: TRBD1; size: -; J: TRBJ2-5; V: TRBV7-9; DNA: TGTGCCAGCAGCCCGCGAGAAAACAGGGGAAAAGAGACCCAGTACTTC; CDR3: CASSPRENRGKETQYF
D: -; size: once; J: TRBJ1-6; V: TRBV19; DNA: TGTGCCAGTAGTAATCCAGGGCGCAATTCACCCCTCCACTTT; CDR3: CASSNPGRNSPLHF
D: TRBD1; size: -; J: TRBJ1-2; V: TRBV11-3; DNA: TGTGCCAGCAGCCCAGGGGGGAACTATGGCTACACCTTC; CDR3: CASSPGGNYGYTF
D: TRBD1; size: few; J: TRBJ1-5; V: TRBV19; DNA: TGTGCCAGGAAGAAGGGTGTGGCAGGGGGCTTTCAGCCCCAGCATTTT; CDR3: CARKKGVAGGFQPQHF
D: -; size: -; J: TRBJ1-3; V: TRBV19; DNA: TGTGCCAGTAGTATATCGGTGCCCCGTGAACCGGGAAACACCATATATTTT; CDR3: CASSISVPREPGNTIYF
D: TRBD1; size: -; J: TRBJ2-7; V: TRBV28; DNA: TGTGCCAGCAGCCATACCACGGGACAGGGGGCGTATACCCCCTATATCGAGCAGTACTTC; CDR3: CASSHTTGQGAYTPYIEQYF
D: -; size: -; J: TRBJ2-1; V: TRBV4-3; DNA: TGCGCCAGCAGCCAAGATACCAGTCGCAACGAGCAGTTCTTC; CDR3: CASSQDTSRNEQFF
D: TRBD1; size: -; J: TRBJ2-5; V: TRBV11-3; DNA: TGTGCCAGCAGCCTCCGGGACAGGGGGTGGCAAGAGACCCAGTACTTC; CDR3: CASSLRDRGWQETQYF
D: TRBD1; size: -; J: TRBJ1-3; V: TRBV27; DNA: TGTGCCAGCAGTTTGAAGGGACAGGGATCAAAATCTGGAAACACCATATATTTT; CDR3: CASSLKGQGSKSGNTIYF
D: TRBD1; size: -; J: TRBJ1-2; V: TRBV9; DNA: TGTGCCAGCAGCGTGACAGGGTATGGCTACACCTTC; CDR3: CASSVTGYGYTF
D: TRBD2; size: -; J: TRBJ2-1; V: TRBV4-2; DNA: TGTGCCAGCAGCCAAGATTCGGTCGGGGGGGTTGCGCTCGGTGAGCAGTTCTTC; CDR3: CASSQDSVGGVALGEQFF
D: -; size: -; J: TRBJ2-3; V: TRBV6-4; DNA: TGTGCCAGCAGTGACTCCCCGGGGAGCACAGATACGCAGTATTTT; CDR3: CASSDSPGSTDTQYF
D: -; size: -; J: TRBJ2-2; V: TRBV7-9; DNA: TGTGCCAGCAGCTTCTCCGGGAGAAGGAACACCGGGGAGCTGTTTTTT; CDR3: CASSFSGRRNTGELFF
D: -; size: -; J: TRBJ1-2; V: TRBV4-2; DNA: TGTGCCAGTTCTGGAGGGCAGGGCCTATACTATGGCTACACCTTC; CDR3: CASSGGQGLYYGYTF
D: TRBD1; size: few; J: TRBJ1-1; V: TRBV27; DNA: TGTGCCAGCAGTTTCGCCACAGGGGCCACTGAAGCTTTCTTT; CDR3: CASSFATGATEAFF
D: TRBD2; size: once; J: TRBJ2-3; V: TRBV4-3; DNA: TGCGCCAGCAGCCAAGATCAATATAGCGGGGGACCCACAGATACGCAGTATTTT; CDR3: CASSQDQYSGGPTDTQYF
D: -; size: -; J: TRBJ2-6; V: TRBV11-2; DNA: TGTGCCAGCAGCCCCGAGGCAGGGACTGGGGCCAACGTCCTGACTTTC; CDR3: CASSPEAGTGANVLTF
D: -; size: -; J: TRBJ1-5; V: TRBV10-3; DNA: TGTGCCATCAGTGCCGCAGGGACTAATCAGCCCCAGCATTTT; CDR3: CAISAAGTNQPQHF
D: -; size: -; J: TRBJ1-4; V: TRBV21-1; DNA: TGTGCCAGCAGCGGCGGCCGGGGGTCTTATGAAAAACTGTTTTTT; CDR3: CASSGGRGSYEKLFF
D: -; size: -; J: TRBJ2-1; V: TRBV2; DNA: TGTGCCAGCAGTAGGCCACACACACCAATAGCCAATGAGCAGTTCTTC; CDR3: CASSRPHTPIANEQFF
D: -; size: -; J: TRBJ1-1; V: TRBV19; DNA: TGTGCCAGTAGTATGAGTCCGAACACTGAAGCTTTCTTT; CDR3: CASSMSPNTEAFF
D: -; size: -; J: TRBJ2-7; V: TRBV11-3; DNA: TGTGCCAGCAGCCCAGGGGGGACCTACGAGCAGTACTTC; CDR3: CASSPGGTYEQYF
D: -; size: -; J: TRBJ2-1; V: TRBV7-7; DNA: TGTGCCAGCAGCTTAGTCGGTCAGGGGAACGGTGAGCAGTTCTTC; CDR3: CASSLVGQGNGEQFF
D: -; size: -; J: TRBJ1-1; V: TRBV7-8; DNA: TGTGCCAGCAGCTTAGGCGGGGGGAGGAGCCCTGAAGCTTTCTTT; CDR3: CASSLGGGRSPEAFF
D: -; size: -; J: TRBJ1-1; V: TRBV6-4; DNA: TGTGCCAGCAGTGAGGGGGGGTTGAACACTGAAGCTTTCTTT; CDR3: CASSEGGLNTEAFF
D: TRBD2; size: -; J: TRBJ2-1; V: TRBV18; DNA: TGTGCCAGCTCAACGTCCGGGACTACTACCCGCTACAATGAGCAGTTCTTC; CDR3: CASSTSGTTTRYNEQFF
D: -; size: -; J: TRBJ1-1; V: TRBV9; DNA: TGTGCCAGCAGCGTAGGGTCTCAGGGTAGCACTGAAGCTTTCTTT; CDR3: CASSVGSQGSTEAFF
D: -; size: -; J: TRBJ2-5; V: TRBV7-3; DNA: TGTGCCAGCAGCTTAACCAGGGGAGATGGGGAGACCCAGTACTTC; CDR3: CASSLTRGDGETQYF
D: TRBD1; size: once; J: TRBJ1-2; V: TRBV27; DNA: TGTGCCAGCAGTTTAGCTGGACAGGGCGATGGCTACACCTTC; CDR3: CASSLAGQGDGYTF
D: -; size: -; J: TRBJ2-6; V: TRBV7-3; DNA: TGTGCCAGCAGCCGCCGGGATTCACCCTCTGGGGCCAACGTCCTGACTTTC; CDR3: CASSRRDSPSGANVLTF
D: TRBD1; size: once; J: TRBJ2-2; V: TRBV12-5; DNA: TGTGCTAGTGGAACCTCGGACAGGCCACGGAACACCGGGGAGCTGTTTTTT; CDR3: CASGTSDRPRNTGELFF